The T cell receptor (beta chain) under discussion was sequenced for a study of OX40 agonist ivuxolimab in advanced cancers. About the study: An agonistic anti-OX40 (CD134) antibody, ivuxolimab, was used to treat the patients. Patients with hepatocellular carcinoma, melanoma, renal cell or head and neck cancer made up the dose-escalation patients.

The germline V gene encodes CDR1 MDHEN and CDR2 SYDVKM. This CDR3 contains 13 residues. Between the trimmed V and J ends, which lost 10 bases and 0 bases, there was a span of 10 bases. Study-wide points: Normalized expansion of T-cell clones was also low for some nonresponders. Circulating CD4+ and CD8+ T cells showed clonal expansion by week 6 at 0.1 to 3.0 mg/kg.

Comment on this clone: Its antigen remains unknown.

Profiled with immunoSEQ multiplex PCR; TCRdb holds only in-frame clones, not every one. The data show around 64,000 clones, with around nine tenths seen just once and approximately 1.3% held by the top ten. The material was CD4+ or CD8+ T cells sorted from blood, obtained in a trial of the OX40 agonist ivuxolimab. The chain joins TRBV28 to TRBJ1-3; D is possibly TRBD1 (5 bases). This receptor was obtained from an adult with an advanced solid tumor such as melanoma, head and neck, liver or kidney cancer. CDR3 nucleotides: TGTGCCACCCGACAGAGCTCTGGAAACACCATATATTTT. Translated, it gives CATRQSSGNTIYF.